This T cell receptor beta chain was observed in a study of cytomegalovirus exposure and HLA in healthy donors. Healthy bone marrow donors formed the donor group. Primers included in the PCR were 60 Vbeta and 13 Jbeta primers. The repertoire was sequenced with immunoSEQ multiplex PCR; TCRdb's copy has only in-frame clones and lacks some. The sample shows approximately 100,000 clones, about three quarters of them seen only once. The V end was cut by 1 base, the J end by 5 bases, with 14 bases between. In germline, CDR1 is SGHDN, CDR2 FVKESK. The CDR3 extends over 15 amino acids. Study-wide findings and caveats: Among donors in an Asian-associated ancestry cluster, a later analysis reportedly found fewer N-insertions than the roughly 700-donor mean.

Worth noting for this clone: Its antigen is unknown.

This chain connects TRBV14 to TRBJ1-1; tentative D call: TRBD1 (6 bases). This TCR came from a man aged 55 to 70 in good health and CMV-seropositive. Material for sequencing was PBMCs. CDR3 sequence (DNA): TGTGCCAGCAGCCAAGTAGGCAGGGGTAATACTGAAGCTTTCTTT. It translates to CASSQVGRGNTEAFF.